These 13 T cell receptor beta chains were sequenced from one sample in a study of beta chain features in type 1 diabetes. Findings of the study overall: Across all four CD4+ subsets, people with type 1 diabetes showed modestly shorter TCRB CDR3s.

Expressed TCRB transcripts were sequenced because the isolated RNA had all been reverse transcribed beforehand. The method was immunoSEQ multiplex PCR; TCRdb's version includes in-frame clones alone and lacks a portion of them. The repertoire holds fewer than 350,000 clones, with 15% as singletons. For these receptors, no antigen is known. Sequenced input: naive CD4+ T cells from blood. Receptors were obtained from a man between 18 and 35 years old with type 1 diabetes.

The chain couples TRBV12-5 to TRBJ2-1, with D possibly TRBD2 on 5 matching bases. The V end was cut by 7 bases, the J end by 7 bases, with 14 bases between. This CDR3 has 13 residues. In germline, CDR1 is LGHNT, CDR2 FRNRAP. CDR3 protein: CASARAERNEQFF. CDR3 bases: TGTGCTAGTGCCCGGGCGGAGCGGAATGAGCAGTTCTTC.

This chain connects TRBV5-6 to TRBJ2-1; 12 positions agree with TRBD2. The CDR3 sequence is 15 residues long. V shed 4 bases and J 3 bases; nucleotides not matched to a gene: 2. Germline loops: CDR1 SGHDT, CDR2 YYEEEE. CDR3 loop: CASSGLAGLYNEQFF. The CDR3 DNA follows: TGTGCCAGCAGCGGACTAGCGGGACTCTACAATGAGCAGTTCTTC. The full variable domain, completed using reference TRBV5-6 and TRBJ2-1, is DAGVTQSPTHLIKTRGQQVTLRCSPKSGHDTVSWYQQALGQGPQFIFQYYEEEERQRGNFPDRFSGHQFPNYSSELNVNALLLGDSALYLCASSGLAGLYNEQFFGPGTRLTVL.

This clone was counted only a few times. The chain is built from TRBV25-1 and TRBJ2-1, with a possible D match to TRBD1 (6 bases). The CDR3 spans 14 residues. Looked up from germline, CDR1 is MGHDK and CDR2 is SYGVNS. The V end lost 5 bases, the J end lost 2 bases, and 10 bases lay between the germline ends. The CDR3 here is CASSRQEAYNEQFF. The CDR3 DNA reads as TGTGCCAGCAGTCGACAGGAGGCCTACAATGAGCAGTTCTTC.

The chain has TRBV9 and TRBJ2-5; D is perhaps TRBD2 (6 bases). Germline V gene sequence: CDR1 SGDLS, CDR2 YYNGEE. V was shortened by 0 bases and J by 5 bases, with 8 bases between the two germline ends. This CDR3 spans 13 amino acids. The CDR3 DNA sequence: TGTGCCAGCAGCGTAGCAGGGACTGAGACCCAGTACTTC. It translates to CASSVAGTETQYF.

This rearrangement joins TRBV15 to TRBJ1-4; unclear D gene. CDR1 and CDR2 from the germline V gene are LNHNV and YYDKDF (reference sequence). V gave up 3 bases and J gave up 6 bases, with 17 bases separating them. CDR3 length: 16 residues. CDR3 region: CATSRWRTLSDEKLFF. In DNA, the CDR3 is TGTGCCACCAGCAGGTGGAGGACTCTTTCAGATGAAAAACTGTTTTTT.

This clone occurred a few times. This chain connects TRBV25-1 to TRBJ2-7; a weak D match, TRBD1 (6 bases). V was cut by 1 base and J by 2 bases, with 21 bases left in between. The CDR3 is 18 amino acids. Germline CDR1 reads MGHDK; CDR2 reads SYGVNS. The CDR3 loop reads CASSELTSPTGPTYEQYF. The CDR3 DNA sequence: TGTGCCAGCAGTGAATTAACCTCACCGACAGGCCCCACCTACGAGCAGTACTTC.

The V call is TRBV30, the J call TRBJ2-7; tentatively, D is TRBD1 (5 bases). Between the trimmed V and J ends, which lost 6 bases and 3 bases, there was a span of 15 bases. The CDR3 sequence is 13 residues long. Germline V CDR1 and CDR2: GTSNPN, SVGIG (reference sequence). CDR3 DNA: TGTGCCTGCCAGGGTTCCGGCGACTACGAGCAGTACTTC. This codes for CACQGSGDYEQYF.

This clone has more than one count but fewer than ten. The rearrangement uses TRBV7-9 and TRBJ2-3, with no clear D. The ends were cut back, 4 bases at V and 0 bases at J, with 5 bases in the middle. The CDR3 loop spans 13 amino acids. In germline, CDR1 is SEHNR, CDR2 FQNEAQ (reference sequence). The CDR3 is CASSSLSTDTQYF. CDR3 in DNA: TGTGCCAGCAGCTCCCTGAGCACAGATACGCAGTATTTT.

This chain uses TRBV6-1 with TRBJ2-1, with D tentatively TRBD1 (7 bases). The CDR3 contains 14 residues. Germline CDR1 and CDR2: MNHNS and SASEGT. V lost 6 bases and J 7 bases, leaving 16 bases between the germline ends. CDR3 nucleotides: TGTGCCAGCAGAGAGGGGGCCGCGGGAAATGAGCAGTTCTTC. It yields the protein CASREGAAGNEQFF.

V is TRBV14 and J is TRBJ2-5; D is undetermined. CDR1 SGHDN and CDR2 FVKESK come from the germline V gene. V lost 1 base, J lost 5 bases, and 11 bases lay in between. This CDR3 is built from 14 residues. The CDR3 spells CASSQAQLMETQYF. The CDR3 bases are TGTGCCAGCAGCCAAGCACAGTTGATGGAGACCCAGTACTTC.

This chain connects TRBV15 to TRBJ2-7; D is unclear. CDR1 is LNHNV, CDR2 YYDKDF, per germline (reference sequence). The V and J ends lost 0 bases and 3 bases respectively, with 9 bases between them. CDR3 length: 14 residues. The CDR3 DNA reads TGTGCCACCAGCAGAGAAAGCTATAGCTACGAGCAGTACTTC. This gives the protein CATSRESYSYEQYF.

The chain recombines TRBV19 with TRBJ2-5; D gene unclear. Germline V CDR1 and CDR2: LNHDA, SQIVND (reference sequence). V lost 5 bases, J lost 5 bases, and 12 bases lay in between. The CDR3 loop spans 13 amino acids. The chain's CDR3 is CASSLVGHETQYF. The CDR3, as DNA: TGTGCCAGTAGTCTTGTGGGCCACGAGACCCAGTACTTC.

This clone was observed a few times. This chain joins TRBV11-2 and TRBJ2-4; a possible D gene is TRBD2 (6 bases). CDR3 length: 16 amino acids. Germline loops: CDR1 SGHAT, CDR2 FQNNGV. Trimming took off 2 bases at V and 0 bases at J, with 11 bases between the two ends. The CDR3 sequence: CASSLPGTLAKNIQYF. The CDR3, as DNA: TGTGCCAGCAGCTTACCGGGGACTTTAGCCAAAAACATTCAGTACTTC.